This entry describes one TCR beta chain. Its cognate antigen is unknown. Isolated RNA was reverse transcribed in full, so expressed TCRB transcripts were sequenced. Roughly 3.4 million reads per sample on average were obtained from naive, central memory and regulatory T cell samples. Measured with immunoSEQ multiplex PCR; TCRdb has only the in-frame clones, and not every one. Among over 150,000 clones, less than 15% were seen once, and the ten largest hold 0.6% to 0.8%. The source of the sample is a study of beta chain features in type 1 diabetes. General study points: Shortening that was moderate but significant affected the TCRB CDR3s of Type 1 diabetes patients in all four CD4+ subsets. Patients and controls would be equally affected if PCR favored shorter templates.

Germline CDR1 reads KGHSH; CDR2 reads LQKENI. The CDR3 sequence is 15 residues long. V gave up 3 bases and J gave up 6 bases, with 18 bases separating them. Sequences were obtained from central memory CD4+ T cells from blood. The rearrangement uses TRBV18 and TRBJ2-7; D may be TRBD1 (7 bases). The TCR was taken from a woman between 18 and 29 years old in good health. This chain's CDR3 is CASSPEGGGRVEQYF. In nucleotides, the CDR3 is TGTGCCAGCTCACCCGAAGGAGGGGGCAGGGTCGAGCAGTACTTC.